The rows below give T cell receptor beta chains drawn from one sample of a study of T-cell memory formation after mild COVID-19. MiXCR was run by TCRdb on the 5' RACE reads, yielding one entry per CDR3 protein. This table has 560,000 or so distinct CDR3 sequences, roughly 17% appearing once. The sample consisted of PBMCs or a T cell subset sorted from them (not recorded which). The receptors derive from an adult woman who had mild COVID-19 (a few samples of this study predate the infection). Cell type and time point are not known. Both conserved end residues are part of each CDR3. The D gene is left open where the match is weak. The size entry is marked missing in some rows and otherwise reads once, few, many or a size class.

abundance,d_gene,j_gene,v_gene,CDR3nt,CDR3aa
few,TRBD1,TRBJ1-1,TRBV20-1,TGCAGTGCTAGAAATGTCGGACAGGGAAGCACTGAAGCTTTCTTT,CSARNVGQGSTEAFF
few,NA,TRBJ2-7,TRBV7-6,TGTGCCAGCAGCTTAGTTATTTCTGGTCCGGGACGGCGGACGGAGCAGTACTTC,CASSLVISGPGRRTEQYF
NA,NA,TRBJ1-3,TRBV18,TGTGCCAGCTCAACAACCACAGGGACTGGAAACACCATATATTTT,CASSTTTGTGNTIYF
NA,TRBD2,TRBJ2-5,TRBV5-4,TGTGCCAGCAGTCGGGGAGGGACTAGGCAAGAGACCCAGTACTTC,CASSRGGTRQETQYF
NA,NA,TRBJ2-1,TRBV27,TGTGCCAGCAAAGGGACATACAATGAGCAGTTCTTC,CASKGTYNEQFF
many,NA,TRBJ1-3,TRBV24-1,TGTGCCACCAGTGACGCAGAGGAGACTGGAAACACCATATATTTT,CATSDAEETGNTIYF
NA,TRBD2,TRBJ2-1,TRBV20-1,TGCAGTGCTAGAGATCCGGTTTTGGGAGGGGAATTCTACAATGAGCAGTTCTTC,CSARDPVLGGEFYNEQFF
few,NA,TRBJ1-6,TRBV7-2,TGTGCCAGCAGCTTATTAGTCCAAAGTTATAATTCACCCCTCCACTTT,CASSLLVQSYNSPLHF
NA,NA,TRBJ2-3,TRBV12-3/TRBV12-4,TGTGCCAGCAGAGACTTACGACAGATTACTAGCACAGATACGCAGTATTTT,CASRDLRQITSTDTQYF
few,NA,TRBJ2-1,TRBV6-2/TRBV6-3,TGTGCCAGCAGTCCTAGGACAGCAACTTCCTACAATGAGCAGTTCTTC,CASSPRTATSYNEQFF
many,NA,TRBJ2-5,TRBV5-1,TGCGCCAGCAGCTTGTACGGCAAAGAGACCCAGTACTTC,CASSLYGKETQYF
few,NA,TRBJ2-1,TRBV9,TGTGCCAGCAGCGTAGGAGGCGGGCCGACCTACAATGAGCAGTTCTTC,CASSVGGGPTYNEQFF
NA,NA,TRBJ1-2,TRBV6-5,TGTGCCAGCAGTTACTATGGGAGTGGCTACACCTTC,CASSYYGSGYTF
NA,NA,TRBJ2-3,TRBV30,TGTGCCTGGAGTAGAGGAGGAGGGGCAGATACGCAGTATTTT,CAWSRGGGADTQYF
NA,NA,TRBJ2-2,TRBV12-3/TRBV12-4,TGTGCCACCGGGACTGGGACCGGGGAGCTGTTTTTT,CATGTGTGELFF
few,NA,TRBJ2-7,TRBV5-1,TGCGCCAGCAGTCTTCCGACAGATTCCTACGAGCAGTACTTC,CASSLPTDSYEQYF
NA,TRBD1,TRBJ1-1,TRBV30,TGTGCCGCAGACAGGGCCCCTGCGCCAGCTTTCTTT,CAADRAPAPAFF
NA,NA,TRBJ1-1,TRBV20-1,TGCAGTGCCCCATGGGCGGGCCTGAACACTGAAGCTTTCTTT,CSAPWAGLNTEAFF
few,TRBD1,TRBJ1-4,TRBV7-8,TGTGCCAGCAGCTTTTCGCAGGGGGTTGCAACTAATGAAAAACTGTTTTTT,CASSFSQGVATNEKLFF
few,TRBD1,TRBJ2-7,TRBV20-1,TGCAGTGCTAGAGTGGACAGGGTGTACGAGCAGTACTTC,CSARVDRVYEQYF
NA,TRBD2,TRBJ2-5,TRBV7-9,TGTGCCAGCAGCTTAGAGAAGGGTAGCGGGGCTTCCGGGACCCAGTACTTC,CASSLEKGSGASGTQYF
NA,NA,TRBJ2-3,TRBV15,TGTGCCACCAGCAGAGGGGCCAGCACAGATACGCAGTATTTT,CATSRGASTDTQYF
NA,TRBD1,TRBJ2-1,TRBV5-1,TGCGCCAGCGGGACCGGGACAGGGAACAATGAGCAGTTCTTC,CASGTGTGNNEQFF
few,NA,TRBJ2-3,TRBV15,TGTGCCACCAGCAGAGTCGGGCAGAGCACAGATACGCAGTATTTT,CATSRVGQSTDTQYF
few,TRBD2,TRBJ2-5,TRBV6-1,TGTGCCAGCGGGGGGGTAGCGGGAGGAGAGACCCAGTACTTC,CASGGVAGGETQYF
NA,NA,TRBJ1-1,TRBV28,TGTGCCAGCAGTAACCAAACCCACGGGAACACTGAAGCTTTCTTT,CASSNQTHGNTEAFF
few,NA,TRBJ2-1,TRBV7-9,TGTGCCAGCAGTCCTTGGGACAATGAGCAGTTCTTC,CASSPWDNEQFF
NA,TRBD1,TRBJ1-3,TRBV6-5,TGTGCCAGCAGACGACAGGGATTCTCTGGAAACACCATATATTTT,CASRRQGFSGNTIYF
NA,TRBD1,TRBJ1-5,TRBV6-5,TGTGCCAGCAGTTCGTCTATGACAGGGGGAAATCAGCCCCAGCATTTT,CASSSSMTGGNQPQHF
few,NA,TRBJ2-1,TRBV3-1,TGTGCCAGCAGCCAAGGACTGATCGGCAATGAGCAGTTCTTC,CASSQGLIGNEQFF
few,TRBD2,TRBJ2-1,TRBV5-1,TGCGCCAGCGGTCTAGCGGGGGGAAATGAGCAGTTCTTC,CASGLAGGNEQFF
NA,NA,TRBJ2-6,TRBV12-3/TRBV12-4,TGTGCCACCGGGCGAGGGGGTAAGGCTGGGGCCAACGTCCTGACTTTC,CATGRGGKAGANVLTF
few,NA,TRBJ2-5,TRBV5-1,TGCGCCAGCAGCTTGGGACTAGAGGCCGGGAGACAAGAGACCCAGTACTTC,CASSLGLEAGRQETQYF
few,NA,TRBJ1-1,TRBV12-3/TRBV12-4,TGTGCCGTCGGGTACACTGAAGCTTTCTTT,CAVGYTEAFF
NA,NA,TRBJ2-2,TRBV7-2,TGTGCCAGCAGCTTACGGGGGGCCGCCGGGGAGCTGTTTTTT,CASSLRGAAGELFF
few,TRBD1,TRBJ2-7,TRBV9,TGTGCCAGCAGCGTAGGAGGACAGGAAACCTACGAGCAGTACTTC,CASSVGGQETYEQYF
NA,NA,TRBJ2-6,TRBV5-4,TGTGCCCTATCCCCACCGCGGCGGGGTTCCTCTGGGGCCAACGTCCTGACTTTC,CALSPPRRGSSGANVLTF
few,TRBD1,TRBJ1-1,TRBV5-1,TGCGCCAGCAGTCGTGGGACAGGGGCGCGGGACACTGAAGCTTTCTTT,CASSRGTGARDTEAFF
NA,TRBD1,TRBJ1-4,TRBV6-6,TGTGCCAGCAGATTTGGACAGGACAATGAAAAACTGTTTTTT,CASRFGQDNEKLFF
NA,NA,TRBJ2-3,TRBV18,TGTGCCAGCTCACCAAGTCAGGGGGGAACAGATACGCAGTATTTT,CASSPSQGGTDTQYF
NA,NA,TRBJ2-3,TRBV7-3,TGTGCCAGCAGCTCTGATGCAGATACGCAGTATTTT,CASSSDADTQYF